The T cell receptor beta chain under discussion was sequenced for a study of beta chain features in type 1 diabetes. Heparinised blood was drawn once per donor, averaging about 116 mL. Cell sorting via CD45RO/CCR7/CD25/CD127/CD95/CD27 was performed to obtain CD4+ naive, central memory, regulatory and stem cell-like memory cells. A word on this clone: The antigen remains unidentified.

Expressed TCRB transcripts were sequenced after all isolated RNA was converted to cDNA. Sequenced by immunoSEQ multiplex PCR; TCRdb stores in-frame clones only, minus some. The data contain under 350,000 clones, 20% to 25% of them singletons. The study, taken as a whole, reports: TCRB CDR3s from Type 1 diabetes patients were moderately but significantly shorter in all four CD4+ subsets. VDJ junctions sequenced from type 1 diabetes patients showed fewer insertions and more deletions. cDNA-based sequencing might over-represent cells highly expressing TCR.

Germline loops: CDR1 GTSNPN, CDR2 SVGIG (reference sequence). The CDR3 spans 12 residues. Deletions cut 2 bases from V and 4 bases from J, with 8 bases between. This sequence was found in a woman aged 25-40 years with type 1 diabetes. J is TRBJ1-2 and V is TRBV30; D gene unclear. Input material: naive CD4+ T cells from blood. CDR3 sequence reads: CAWSRSGYGYTF. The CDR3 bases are TGTGCCTGGAGTCGTTCGGGCTATGGCTACACCTTC. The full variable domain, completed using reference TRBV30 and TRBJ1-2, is SQTIHQWPATLVQPVGSPLSLECTVEGTSNPNLYWYRQAAGRGLQLLFYSVGIGQISSEVPQNLSASRPQDRQFILSSKKLLLSDSGFYLCAWSRSGYGYTFGSGTRLTVV.